What follows are 6 T cell receptor beta chains derived from one specimen sequenced in a study of CD8 T cells in Susac syndrome. Reverse transcription of roughly 0.5 to 1 ug RNA was carried out with random hexamers. In TCRdb, the immunoSEQ multiplex PCR reads were re-called with MiXCR into one record per CDR3 protein. This sample carries over 65,000 distinct CDR3 sequences, under 95% of them seen once, and the ten largest clones take approximately 0.52%. The sample comprised CD4+ T cells from PBMCs. These receptors all stem from a human donor with Susac syndrome.

The chain employs TRBV12-3 or TRBV12-4 and TRBJ1-1; D remains unclear. CDR3 length: 12 residues. The ends were cut back, 5 bases at V and 4 bases at J, with 8 bases in the middle. The CDR3 sequence is CASSRDGTEAFF. The CDR3 DNA follows: TGTGCCAGCAGTCGCGACGGCACTGAAGCTTTCTTT.

The V call is TRBV5-1, the J call TRBJ2-1; 10 bases align to TRBD2. The CDR3 runs to 15 residues. With V trimmed by 2 bases and J by 2 bases, 1 base remained unmatched. Looked up from germline, CDR1 is SGHRS and CDR2 is YFSETQ. The CDR3 spells CASSFLAGAYNEQFF. The CDR3 DNA reads as TGCGCCAGCAGCTTCCTAGCGGGAGCCTACAATGAGCAGTTCTTC.

Comments on this clonotype: Because the CDR3 is missing its conserved closing phenylalanine or tryptophan, this is likely a read error. J is TRBJ2-1 and V is TRBV29-1, with D perhaps matching TRBD2 (6 bases). V was trimmed by 3 bases and J by 4 bases, leaving 10 bases between them. This CDR3 is 13 amino acids long. Germline lookup yields CDR1 SQVTM and CDR2 ANQGSEA. The CDR3 reads CSVDGGDYNEQFS. DNA of the CDR3: TGCAGCGTTGACGGGGGAGATTACAATGAGCAGTTCTCC.

The V and J genes are TRBV10-3 and TRBJ2-3, with 12 positions matching TRBD2. V lost 2 bases and J lost 3; bases outside the gene matches: 6. Looked up from germline, CDR1 is ENHRY and CDR2 is SYGVKD. The CDR3 sequence is 17 residues long. The CDR3 loop reads CAISENLAGGPTDTQYF. The CDR3 coding sequence is TGTGCCATCAGTGAGAACCTAGCGGGAGGGCCAACAGATACGCAGTATTTT.

This sequence joins TRBV7-9 and TRBJ2-5; D gene ambiguous. Germline CDR1 and CDR2: SEHNR and FQNEAQ (reference sequence). The length of the CDR3 is 15 residues. V lost 1 base and J lost 0, with 9 bases in between. The CDR3 protein is CASSLGAGDQETQYF. The CDR3 DNA reads as TGTGCCAGCAGCTTAGGGGCTGGGGACCAAGAGACCCAGTACTTC.

V and J are TRBV20-1 and TRBJ2-3; D may be TRBD2 (6 bases). The CDR3 runs to 13 residues. The germline V and J ends were trimmed by 5 bases and 2 bases, with 11 bases remaining between them. Looked up from germline, CDR1 is DFQATT and CDR2 is SNEGSKA (reference sequence). The CDR3 loop reads CSAGREYTDTQYF. In DNA form, the CDR3 reads TGCAGTGCTGGCCGGGAGTACACAGATACGCAGTATTTT.